The clone carrying this T cell receptor (beta chain) was counted only a few times. Antigen unknown. This specimen comes from a study of regulatory T cells in long-lasting Graves disease. Study in general: Graves' cases, newly diagnosed, had used antithyroid drugs under 3 months. Overall study findings and caveats: Accuracy may have been reduced by the small sample size. Lower TCR diversity characterized persistent Graves' patients relative to newly diagnosed patients.

Time point denoted: newly diagnosed GD, antithyroid drugs for less than 3 months. Preparation of the TCR library used RNA extracted from PBMCs. CDR3 regions were amplified by Arm-PCR using iRepertoire HTBI primers to build TCR beta libraries. TCRdb re-called the multiplex PCR reads with MiXCR, one entry per CDR3 protein. The data show roughly 560,000 distinct CDR3 sequences, around 15% seen once. These records were also assigned to another study, of T cells in Graves' hyperthyroidism and ophthalmopathy. From that study: Progression to ophthalmopathy was predicted a median of roughly 6.8 months early.

This specimen was peripheral blood mononuclear cells (PBMCs), taken at new diagnosis, from a patient treated with antithyroid drugs. The source of this sequence is a woman aged 40 to 65 with Graves disease.

CDR3 sequence: CASSFPGAGNEQFF. In DNA, the CDR3 is TGTGCCAGCAGTTTCCCAGGGGCAGGGAATGAGCAGTTCTTC. J is TRBJ2-1 and V is TRBV12-3 or TRBV12-4, with a weak D call TRBD1 (6 bases). Trimming left V 3 bases short and J 7 bases short, with 13 bases between. The CDR3 loop spans 14 amino acids.